This T cell receptor (beta chain) is from a study of CD8+ T cells in alopecia areata. After isolation, RNA underwent reverse transcription to generate cDNA as the sequencing template. TCRdb keeps only in-frame clones here, not all; method: immunoSEQ multiplex PCR. The repertoire has some 190,000 clones, approximately 57% of them found once; the top ten carry 1%. CDR3 size: 14 residues. Unmatched junction bases numbered 5, after V lost 4 bases and J lost 6 bases. From germline, CDR1 is SGHDT and CDR2 YYEEEE. Documented treatment: oral pan-JAK inhibitor, 5-10 mg twice daily. Specimens obtained from alopecia areata patients comprised lesional scalp punch biopsies and peripheral blood. General study results and limits: Tofacitinib significantly reduced both scalp clonality and expanded CD8+ clones among the top 100.

With respect to this clone: Its matching antigen is unknown.

The genes are TRBV5-6 and TRBJ1-5; TRBD1 aligns across 9 bases. The sequence came from a human donor with alopecia areata. Here the sequenced sample was CD4+ T cells sorted from blood, taken at week 24, from a patient treated with tofacitinib. In nucleotides, the CDR3 is TGTGCCAGCAGCGGGGGACAGGGACGTCAGCCCCAGCATTTT. Its translation is CASSGGQGRQPQHF.